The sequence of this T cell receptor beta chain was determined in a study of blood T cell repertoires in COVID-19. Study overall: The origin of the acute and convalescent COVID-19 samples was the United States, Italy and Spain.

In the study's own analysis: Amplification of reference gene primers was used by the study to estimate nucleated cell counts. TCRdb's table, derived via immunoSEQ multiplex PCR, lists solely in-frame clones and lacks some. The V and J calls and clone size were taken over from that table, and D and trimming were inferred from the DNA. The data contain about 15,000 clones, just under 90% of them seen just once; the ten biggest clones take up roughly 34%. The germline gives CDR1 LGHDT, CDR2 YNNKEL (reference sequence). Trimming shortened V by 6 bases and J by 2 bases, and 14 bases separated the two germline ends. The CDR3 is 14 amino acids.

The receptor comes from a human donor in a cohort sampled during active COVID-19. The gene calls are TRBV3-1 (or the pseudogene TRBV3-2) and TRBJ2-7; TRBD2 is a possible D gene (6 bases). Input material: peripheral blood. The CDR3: CASSLGGAPYEQYF. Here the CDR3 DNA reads TGTGCCAGCAGTTTAGGAGGGGCCCCCTACGAGCAGTACTTC.